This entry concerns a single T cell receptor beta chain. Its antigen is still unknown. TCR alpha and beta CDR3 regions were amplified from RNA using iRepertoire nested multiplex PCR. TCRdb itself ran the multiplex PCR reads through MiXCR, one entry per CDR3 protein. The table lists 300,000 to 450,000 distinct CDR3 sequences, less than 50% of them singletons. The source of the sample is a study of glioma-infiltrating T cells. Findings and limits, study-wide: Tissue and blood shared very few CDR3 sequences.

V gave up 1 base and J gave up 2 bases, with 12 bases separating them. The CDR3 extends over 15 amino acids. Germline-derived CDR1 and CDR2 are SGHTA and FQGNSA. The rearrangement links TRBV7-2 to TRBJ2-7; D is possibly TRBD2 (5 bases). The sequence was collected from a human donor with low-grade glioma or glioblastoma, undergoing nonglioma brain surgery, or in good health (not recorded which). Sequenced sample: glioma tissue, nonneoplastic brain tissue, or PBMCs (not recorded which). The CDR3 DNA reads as TGTGCCAGCAGCTTAGTGGCGGGCCTCCCCTACGAGCAGTACTTC. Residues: CASSLVAGLPYEQYF.